This T cell receptor (beta chain) came from a study of shared clonotypes between healthy human individuals. Germline-derived CDR1 and CDR2 are SGHKS and YYEKEE (reference sequence). This CDR3 contains 13 residues. V lost 0 bases to trimming and J lost 1 base, with 4 bases between them. A word on this clone: This same CDR3 is encoded by further DNA sequences in the sample.

Produced via immunoSEQ multiplex PCR; TCRdb's table is partial and in-frame only. The sample records approximately 1,500,000 clones, roughly 96% being singletons. The receptor was derived from a man aged 25-40 years in good health. The sample comprised naive CD4+ T cells sorted from blood. The subset was: CD45RA+ positively selected. The chain has TRBV5-5 and TRBJ1-1; D ambiguous. CDR3 sequence (DNA): TGTGCCAGCAGCTTGGGAGGGAACACTGAAGCTTTCTTT. The encoded protein is CASSLGGNTEAFF.